This record looks at one TCR beta chain sequence and its context. These data are taken from a study of blood T cell repertoires in COVID-19. Study at large: Italy, Spain and the United States were the sources of the convalescent and acute COVID-19 samples. Nucleic acid was either cDNA or gDNA, and it came from T cells, B-cell-depleted T cells, or PBMCs.

In the study's own analysis: Estimated nucleated cell counts came from reference gene primer amplification. TCRdb's copy holds only in-frame clones and misses some; the assay was immunoSEQ multiplex PCR. From that table come the V and J calls and clone size; the DNA was used to work out D and trimming. The data show roughly 160,000 clones, with about 80% seen just once and around 2% held by the top ten. This CDR3 has 18 amino acids. Germline lookup yields CDR1 SGHAT and CDR2 FQNNGV. Trimming shortened V by 1 base and J by 2 bases, and 17 bases separated the two germline ends. This clonotype was sampled from a woman of 80 years or more with acute or convalescent COVID-19. Sequenced material: peripheral blood. This rearrangement joins TRBV11-2 to TRBJ2-2, with a tentative D call TRBD2 (6 bases). The CDR3: CASSLVLGGGANTGELFF. The CDR3 DNA reads TGTGCCAGCAGCTTAGTTTTGGGCGGAGGGGCCAACACCGGGGAGCTGTTTTTT.